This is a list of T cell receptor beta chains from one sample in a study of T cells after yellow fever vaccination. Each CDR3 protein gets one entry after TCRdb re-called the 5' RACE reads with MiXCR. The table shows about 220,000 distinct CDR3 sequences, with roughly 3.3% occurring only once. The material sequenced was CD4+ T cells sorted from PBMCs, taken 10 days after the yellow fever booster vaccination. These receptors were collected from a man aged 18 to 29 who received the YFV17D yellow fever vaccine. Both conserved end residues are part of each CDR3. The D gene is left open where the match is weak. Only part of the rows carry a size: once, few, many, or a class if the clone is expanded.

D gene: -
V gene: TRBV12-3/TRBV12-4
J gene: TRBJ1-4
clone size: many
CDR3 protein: CASSSPDEKLFF
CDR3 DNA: TGTGCCAGCAGCAGCCCGGATGAAAAACTGTTTTTT

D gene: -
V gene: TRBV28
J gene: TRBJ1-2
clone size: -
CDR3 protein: CASRKTAAPFYGYTF
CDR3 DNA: TGTGCCAGCAGGAAGACCGCAGCACCGTTCTATGGCTACACCTTC

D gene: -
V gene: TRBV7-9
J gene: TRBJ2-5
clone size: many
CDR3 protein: CASSLSVPRETQYF
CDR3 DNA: TGTGCCAGCAGCCTGAGCGTACCAAGGGAGACCCAGTACTTC

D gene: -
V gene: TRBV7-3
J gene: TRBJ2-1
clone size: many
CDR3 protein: CASSPTLAEDEQFF
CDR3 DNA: TGTGCCAGCAGCCCTACCCTCGCCGAGGATGAGCAGTTCTTC

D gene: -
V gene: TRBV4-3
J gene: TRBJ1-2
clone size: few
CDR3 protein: CASSQEVAGGGYGYTF
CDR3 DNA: TGCGCCAGCAGCCAAGAAGTTGCGGGGGGTGGTTATGGCTACACCTTC

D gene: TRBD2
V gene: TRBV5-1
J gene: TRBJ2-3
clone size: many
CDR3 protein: CASSLGLAGADTQYF
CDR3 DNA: TGCGCCAGCAGCTTGGGTCTAGCGGGGGCAGATACGCAGTATTTT

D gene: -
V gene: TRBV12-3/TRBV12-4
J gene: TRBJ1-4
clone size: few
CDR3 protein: CASSLWGTANEKLFF
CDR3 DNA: TGTGCCAGCAGTTTATGGGGGACGGCTAATGAAAAACTGTTTTTT

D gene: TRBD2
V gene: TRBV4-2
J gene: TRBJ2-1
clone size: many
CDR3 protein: CASSQSGLQNNEQFF
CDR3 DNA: TGTGCCAGCAGCCAGTCGGGACTACAAAACAATGAGCAGTTCTTC

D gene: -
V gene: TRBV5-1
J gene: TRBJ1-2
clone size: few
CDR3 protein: CASSLGGTQYGYTF
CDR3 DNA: TGCGCCAGCAGCTTGGGCGGGACACAGTATGGCTACACCTTC

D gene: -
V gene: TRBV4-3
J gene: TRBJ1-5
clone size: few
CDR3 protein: CASSQVWDIGIWPQHF
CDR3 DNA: TGCGCCAGCAGCCAAGTCTGGGACATTGGGATATGGCCCCAGCATTTT

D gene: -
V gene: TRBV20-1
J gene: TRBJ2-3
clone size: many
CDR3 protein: CSAPGGRVRDTQYF
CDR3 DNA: TGCAGTGCCCCCGGGGGCAGGGTTCGGGATACGCAGTATTTT

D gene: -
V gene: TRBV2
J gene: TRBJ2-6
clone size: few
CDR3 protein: CASSDGPSGANVLTF
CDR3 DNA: TGTGCCAGCAGTGATGGGCCCTCTGGGGCCAACGTCCTGACTTTC

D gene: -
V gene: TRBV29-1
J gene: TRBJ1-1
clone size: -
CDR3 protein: CSVVSVNTEAFF
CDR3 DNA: TGCAGCGTTGTTTCCGTGAACACTGAAGCTTTCTTT

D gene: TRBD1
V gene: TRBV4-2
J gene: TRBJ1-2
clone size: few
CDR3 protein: CASSQDQGQGYGYTF
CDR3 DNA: TGTGCCAGCAGCCAAGATCAAGGACAGGGATATGGCTACACCTTC

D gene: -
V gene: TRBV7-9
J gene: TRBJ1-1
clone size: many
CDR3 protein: CASSLAGTNTEAFF
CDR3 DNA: TGTGCCAGCAGCCTCGCCGGGACCAACACTGAAGCTTTCTTT

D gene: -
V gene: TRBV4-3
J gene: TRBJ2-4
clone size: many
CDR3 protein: CASSQDFGGPNIQYF
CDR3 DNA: TGCGCCAGCAGCCAAGATTTCGGGGGGCCAAACATTCAGTACTTC

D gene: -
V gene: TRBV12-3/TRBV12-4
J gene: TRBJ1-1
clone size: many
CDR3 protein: CASSWTRTGTRTEAFF
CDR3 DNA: TGTGCCAGCAGTTGGACCCGTACAGGGACGCGGACTGAAGCTTTCTTT

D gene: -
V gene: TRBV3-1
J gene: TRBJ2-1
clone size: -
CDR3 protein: CASSQDGFSSYNEQFF
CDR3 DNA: TGTGCCAGCAGCCAAGATGGTTTCAGCTCCTACAATGAGCAGTTCTTC

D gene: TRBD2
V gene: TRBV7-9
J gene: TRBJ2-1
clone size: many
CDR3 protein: CASSLEVLSSGYFNEQFF
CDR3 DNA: TGTGCCAGCAGCTTAGAAGTGTTGTCTAGCGGGTACTTCAATGAGCAGTTCTTC

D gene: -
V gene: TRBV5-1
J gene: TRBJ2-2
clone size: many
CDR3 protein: CASSLAEGITGELFF
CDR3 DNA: TGCGCCAGCAGCTTGGCCGAGGGGATCACCGGGGAGCTGTTTTTT

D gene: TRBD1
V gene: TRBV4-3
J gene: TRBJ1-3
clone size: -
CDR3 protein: CASSQGQGARGNTIYF
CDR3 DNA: TGCGCCAGCAGCCAGGGACAGGGGGCGAGGGGAAACACCATATATTTT

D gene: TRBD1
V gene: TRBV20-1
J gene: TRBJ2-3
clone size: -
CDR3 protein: CSAYYRGQKSTDTQYF
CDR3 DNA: TGCAGTGCTTATTACCGGGGACAGAAATCGACAGATACGCAGTATTTT

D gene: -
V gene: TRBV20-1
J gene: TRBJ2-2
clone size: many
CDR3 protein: CSASGQGSGELFF
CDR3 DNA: TGCAGTGCCTCCGGGCAGGGGTCCGGGGAGCTGTTTTTT

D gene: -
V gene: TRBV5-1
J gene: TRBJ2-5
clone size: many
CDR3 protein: CASSRDGSGVPQETQYF
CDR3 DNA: TGCGCCAGCAGCAGAGACGGATCGGGGGTGCCACAAGAGACCCAGTACTTC

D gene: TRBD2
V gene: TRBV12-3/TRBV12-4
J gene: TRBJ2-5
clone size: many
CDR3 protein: CASSQTSGGGETQYF
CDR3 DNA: TGTGCCAGCAGTCAGACTAGCGGGGGGGGAGAGACCCAGTACTTC

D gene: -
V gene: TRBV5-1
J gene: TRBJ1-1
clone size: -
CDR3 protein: CASSPLAITEAFF
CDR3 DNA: TGCGCCAGCAGCCCCCTCGCCATAACTGAAGCTTTCTTT

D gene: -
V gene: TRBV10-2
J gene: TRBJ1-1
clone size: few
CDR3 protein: CASSVPDRNTEAFF
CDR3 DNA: TGCGCCAGCAGTGTACCGGACCGGAACACTGAAGCTTTCTTT

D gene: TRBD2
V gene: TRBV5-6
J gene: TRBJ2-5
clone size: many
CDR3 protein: CASSFTSGGETQYF
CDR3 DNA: TGTGCCAGCAGCTTTACTAGCGGAGGGGAGACCCAGTACTTC

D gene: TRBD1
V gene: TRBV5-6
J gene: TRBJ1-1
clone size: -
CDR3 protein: CASSFIQGAVSEAFF
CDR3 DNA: TGTGCCAGCAGCTTTATTCAGGGGGCGGTATCTGAAGCTTTCTTT

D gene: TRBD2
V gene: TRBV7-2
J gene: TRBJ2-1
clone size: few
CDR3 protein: CASTRGGSYNEQFF
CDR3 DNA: TGTGCCAGCACCCGGGGGGGGAGCTACAATGAGCAGTTCTTC

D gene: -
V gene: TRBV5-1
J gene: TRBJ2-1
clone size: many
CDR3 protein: CASSLEQPNNEQFF
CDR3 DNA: TGCGCCAGCAGCTTGGAACAGCCGAACAATGAGCAGTTCTTC

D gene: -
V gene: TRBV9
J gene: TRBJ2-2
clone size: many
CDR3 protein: CASSVPKTTGNTGELFF
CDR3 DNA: TGTGCCAGCAGCGTTCCCAAAACCACAGGGAACACCGGGGAGCTGTTTTTT

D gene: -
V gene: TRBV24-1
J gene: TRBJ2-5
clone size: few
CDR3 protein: CATSDHPARQNSQETQYF
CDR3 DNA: TGTGCCACCAGTGATCATCCCGCCAGACAGAATAGTCAAGAGACCCAGTACTTC

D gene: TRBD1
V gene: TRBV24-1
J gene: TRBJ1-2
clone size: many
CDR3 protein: CATSQTGQAGNYGYTF
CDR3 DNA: TGTGCCACCAGCCAGACAGGGCAGGCGGGTAACTATGGCTACACCTTC

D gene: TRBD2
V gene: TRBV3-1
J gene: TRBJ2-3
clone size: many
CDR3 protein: CASSQLRLAGTDTQYF
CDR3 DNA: TGTGCCAGCAGCCAGCTGAGACTAGCGGGGACAGATACGCAGTATTTT

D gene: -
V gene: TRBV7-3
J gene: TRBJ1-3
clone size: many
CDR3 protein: CASAAGTGNTIYF
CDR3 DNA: TGTGCCAGCGCTGCTGGAACCGGAAACACCATATATTTT

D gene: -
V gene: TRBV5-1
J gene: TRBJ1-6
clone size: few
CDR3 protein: CASSSEGGINSPLHF
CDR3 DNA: TGCGCCAGCAGCTCAGAAGGAGGGATCAATTCACCCCTCCACTTT

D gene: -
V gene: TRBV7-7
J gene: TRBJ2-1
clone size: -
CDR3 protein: CASSPNFDSEQFF
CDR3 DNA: TGTGCCAGCAGCCCAAACTTCGACAGTGAGCAGTTCTTC

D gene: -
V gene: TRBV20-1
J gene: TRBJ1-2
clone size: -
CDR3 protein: CSATQPGTPYGYTF
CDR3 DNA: TGCAGTGCTACACAACCCGGGACACCCTATGGCTACACCTTC

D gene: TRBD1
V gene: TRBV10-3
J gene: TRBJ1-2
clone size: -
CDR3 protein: CANSGTSGTGNYGYTF
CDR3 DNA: TGTGCCAACAGTGGAACTTCCGGGACAGGAAACTATGGCTACACCTTC

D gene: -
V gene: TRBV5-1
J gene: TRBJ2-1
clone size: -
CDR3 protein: CASSSAPGARDEQFF
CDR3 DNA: TGCGCCAGCAGCTCCGCCCCGGGGGCTCGGGATGAGCAGTTCTTC

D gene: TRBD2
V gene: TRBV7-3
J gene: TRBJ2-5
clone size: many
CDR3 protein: CASSLRGGLETQYF
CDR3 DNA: TGTGCCAGCAGCTTACGGGGGGGGTTGGAGACCCAGTACTTC

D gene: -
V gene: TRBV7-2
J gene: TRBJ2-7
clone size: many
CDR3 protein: CASSLDYSYEQYF
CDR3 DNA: TGTGCCAGCAGCTTAGACTACTCCTACGAGCAGTACTTC

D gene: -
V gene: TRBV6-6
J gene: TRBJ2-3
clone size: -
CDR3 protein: CASSSHQNTDTQYF
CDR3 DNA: TGTGCCAGCAGTTCTCACCAGAACACAGATACGCAGTATTTT

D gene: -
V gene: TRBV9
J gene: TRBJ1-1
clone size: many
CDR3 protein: CASRAGLAGTEAFF
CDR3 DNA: TGTGCCAGCAGAGCGGGACTGGCGGGCACTGAAGCTTTCTTT

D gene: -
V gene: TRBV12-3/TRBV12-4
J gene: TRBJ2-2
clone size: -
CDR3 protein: CASSFVRGTGELFF
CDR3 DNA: TGTGCCAGCAGTTTTGTCCGGGGAACCGGGGAGCTGTTTTTT

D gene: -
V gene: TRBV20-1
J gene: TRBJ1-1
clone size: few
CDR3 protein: CSAREGGGRTEAFF
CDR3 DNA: TGCAGTGCTAGAGAGGGGGGAGGGAGAACTGAAGCTTTCTTT

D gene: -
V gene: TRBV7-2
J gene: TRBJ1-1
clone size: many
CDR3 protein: CASSSGVRTEAFF
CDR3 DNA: TGTGCCAGCAGCTCAGGAGTCAGAACTGAAGCTTTCTTT

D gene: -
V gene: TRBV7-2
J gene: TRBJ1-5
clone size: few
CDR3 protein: CASSPKSDQPQHF
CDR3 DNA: TGTGCCAGCAGCCCTAAGTCCGATCAGCCCCAGCATTTT

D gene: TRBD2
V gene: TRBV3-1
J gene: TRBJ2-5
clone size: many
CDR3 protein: CASSPAAGAEETQYF
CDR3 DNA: TGTGCCAGCAGCCCTGCAGCGGGGGCAGAAGAGACCCAGTACTTC

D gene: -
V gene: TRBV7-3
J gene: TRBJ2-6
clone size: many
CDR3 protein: CASSLVLTGAAGANVLTF
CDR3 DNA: TGTGCCAGCAGCTTAGTTTTGACGGGGGCGGCCGGGGCCAACGTCCTGACTTTC

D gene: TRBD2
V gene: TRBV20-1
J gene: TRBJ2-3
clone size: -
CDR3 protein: CSATRRAGETDTQYF
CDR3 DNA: TGCAGTGCTACCCGCCGAGCGGGGGAGACAGATACGCAGTATTTT

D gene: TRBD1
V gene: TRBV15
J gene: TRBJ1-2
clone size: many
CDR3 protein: CATTARTGRGYTF
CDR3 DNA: TGTGCCACCACCGCCCGGACAGGAAGAGGCTACACCTTC

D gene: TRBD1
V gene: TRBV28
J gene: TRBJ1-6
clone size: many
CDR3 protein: CASGRDRGILSYNSPLHF
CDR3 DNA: TGTGCCAGTGGACGGGACAGGGGGATCTTATCCTATAATTCACCCCTCCACTTT

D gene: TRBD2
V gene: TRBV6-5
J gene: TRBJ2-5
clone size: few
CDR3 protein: CASGVLAGETQYF
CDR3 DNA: TGTGCCAGCGGTGTGTTAGCGGGAGAGACCCAGTACTTC

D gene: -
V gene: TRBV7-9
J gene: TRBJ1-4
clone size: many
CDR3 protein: CASSPPRGGEKLFF
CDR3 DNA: TGTGCCAGCAGCCCCCCAAGGGGTGGAGAAAAACTGTTTTTT